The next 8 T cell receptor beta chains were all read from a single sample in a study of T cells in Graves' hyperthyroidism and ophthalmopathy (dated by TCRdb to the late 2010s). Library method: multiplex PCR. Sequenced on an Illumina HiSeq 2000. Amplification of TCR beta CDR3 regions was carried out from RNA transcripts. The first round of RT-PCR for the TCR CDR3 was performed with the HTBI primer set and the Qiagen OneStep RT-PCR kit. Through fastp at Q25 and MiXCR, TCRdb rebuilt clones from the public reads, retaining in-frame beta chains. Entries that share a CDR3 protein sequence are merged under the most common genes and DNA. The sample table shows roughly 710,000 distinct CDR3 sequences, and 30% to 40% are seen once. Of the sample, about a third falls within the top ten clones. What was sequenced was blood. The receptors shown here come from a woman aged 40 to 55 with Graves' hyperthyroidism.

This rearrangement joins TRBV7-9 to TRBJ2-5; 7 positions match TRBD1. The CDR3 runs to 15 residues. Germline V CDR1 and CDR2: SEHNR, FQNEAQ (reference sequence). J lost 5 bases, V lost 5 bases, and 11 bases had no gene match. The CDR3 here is CASSSSTGMGETQYF. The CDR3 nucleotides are TGTGCCAGCAGCAGTTCGACAGGGATGGGGGAGACCCAGTACTTC.

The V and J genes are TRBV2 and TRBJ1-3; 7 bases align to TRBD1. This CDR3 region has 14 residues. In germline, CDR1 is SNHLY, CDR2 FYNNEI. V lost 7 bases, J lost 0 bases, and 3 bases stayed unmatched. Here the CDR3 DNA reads TGTGCCAGCACCTGGGACAGCTCTGGAAACACCATATATTTT. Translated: CASTWDSSGNTIYF. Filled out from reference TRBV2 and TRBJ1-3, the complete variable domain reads EPEVTQTPSHQVTQMGQEVILRCVPISNHLYFYWYRQILGQKVEFLVSFYNNEISEKSEIFDDQFSVERPDGSNFTLKIRSTKLEDSAMYFCASTWDSSGNTIYFGEGSWLTVV.

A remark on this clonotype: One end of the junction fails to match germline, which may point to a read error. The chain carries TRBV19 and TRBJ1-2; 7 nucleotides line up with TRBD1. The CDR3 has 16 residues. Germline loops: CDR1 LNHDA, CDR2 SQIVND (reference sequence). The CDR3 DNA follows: TGTGCCAGTAGTGGAAACCGGGACAGCTTCTTCTATGGCCACACCTTC. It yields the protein CASSGNRDSFFYGHTF.

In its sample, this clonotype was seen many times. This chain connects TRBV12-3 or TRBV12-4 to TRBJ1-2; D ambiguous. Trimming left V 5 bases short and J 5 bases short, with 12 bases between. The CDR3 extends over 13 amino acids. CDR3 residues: CASSPRTQYGYTF. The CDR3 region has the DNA TGTGCCAGCAGTCCCCGGACCCAATATGGCTACACCTTC.

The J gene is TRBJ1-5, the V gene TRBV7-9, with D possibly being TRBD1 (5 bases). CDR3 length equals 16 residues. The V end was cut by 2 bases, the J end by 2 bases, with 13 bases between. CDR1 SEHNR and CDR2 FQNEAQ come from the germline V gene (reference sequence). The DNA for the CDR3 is TGTGCCAGCAGCTTAACCAAAGGGGCAGGCAATCAGCCCCAGCATTTT. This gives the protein CASSLTKGAGNQPQHF.

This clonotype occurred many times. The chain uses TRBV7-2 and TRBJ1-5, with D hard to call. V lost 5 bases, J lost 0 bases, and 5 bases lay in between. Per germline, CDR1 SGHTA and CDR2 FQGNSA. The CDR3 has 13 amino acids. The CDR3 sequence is CASSQSSNQPQHF. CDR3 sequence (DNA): TGTGCCAGCAGCCAATCTAGCAATCAGCCCCAGCATTTT.

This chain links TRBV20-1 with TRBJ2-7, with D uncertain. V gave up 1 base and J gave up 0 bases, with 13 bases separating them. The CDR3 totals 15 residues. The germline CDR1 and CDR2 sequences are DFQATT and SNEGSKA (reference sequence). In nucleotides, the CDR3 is TGCAGTGCTAGAGTCTTCCCCCCTAACTCCTACGAGCAGTACTTC. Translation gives CSARVFPPNSYEQYF.

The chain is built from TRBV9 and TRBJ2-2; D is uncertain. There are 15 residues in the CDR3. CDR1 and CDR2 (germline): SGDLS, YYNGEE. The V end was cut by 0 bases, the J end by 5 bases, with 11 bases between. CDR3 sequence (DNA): TGTGCCAGCAGCGTAGAAGGGTTGGGAACCGGGGAGCTGTTTTTT. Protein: CASSVEGLGTGELFF.